These 19 T cell receptor beta chains were sequenced from one sample in a study of response to subunit inactivated influenza vaccine. TCRdb processed the RT-PCR reads anew with MiXCR; each CDR3 protein has one entry. The table records hundreds of thousands of distinct CDR3 sequences, 14% of them present only once. The sequenced sample was PBMCs from blood, obtained around two weeks before vaccination. The receptors derive from a man aged 50 to 60 who received an inactivated influenza vaccine.

The chain carries TRBV4-2 and TRBJ1-5, with D possibly TRBD1 on 5 matching bases. The germline CDR1 and CDR2 sequences are LGHNA and YNFKEQ. Between the trimmed V and J ends, which lost 0 bases and 2 bases, there was a span of 11 bases. This CDR3 comprises 16 residues. The CDR3 DNA reads TGTGCCAGCAGCCAAGAACGGGGCGTCGGCAATCAGCCCCAGCATTTT. This translates into CASSQERGVGNQPQHF.

The chain is built from TRBV2 and TRBJ1-2; D gene unclear. Germline V gene data show CDR1 as SNHLY and CDR2 as FYNNEI. There are 14 residues in the CDR3. Trimming removed 6 bases at V and 0 bases at J, with 11 bases between. The CDR3: CASRNSFANYGYTF. For the CDR3, the DNA is TGTGCCAGCAGAAACAGCTTTGCTAACTATGGCTACACCTTC.

This chain links TRBV11-1 with TRBJ2-2, with no clear D. CDR1 and CDR2 (germline): SGHAT, FQDESV (reference sequence). Deletions cut 0 bases from V and 6 bases from J, with 20 bases between. The CDR3 length is 18 residues. The CDR3 loop is CASSLAEPPFQAAGELFF. CDR3 nucleotide sequence: TGTGCCAGCAGCTTAGCGGAGCCCCCATTCCAGGCCGCCGGGGAGCTGTTTTTT. Complete variable domain (other parts from reference TRBV11-1 and TRBJ2-2): EAEVAQSPRYKITEKSQAVAFWCDPISGHATLYWYRQILGQGPELLVQFQDESVVDDSQLPKDRFSAERLKGVDSTLKIQPAELGDSAMYLCASSLAEPPFQAAGELFFGEGSRLTVL.

This clonotype was counted between two and nine times. The rearrangement joins TRBV5-1 to TRBJ2-2; TRBD2 agrees at 8 bases. Germline V gene lookup returns CDR1 SGHRS and CDR2 YFSETQ. Trimming at V came to 4 bases and at J to 0 bases, leaving 11 bases not matched to a gene. The CDR3 is 18 amino acids. CDR3 in amino acids: CASSPGLEGVSNTGELFF. CDR3 sequence (DNA): TGCGCCAGCAGCCCGGGACTAGAGGGGGTCTCGAACACCGGGGAGCTGTTTTTT.

This clonotype was seen many times. The gene calls are TRBV5-1 and TRBJ2-3; D call uncertain. V lost 0 bases, J lost 6 bases, and 5 bases lay in between. This CDR3 is 12 amino acids long. Looked up from germline, CDR1 is SGHRS and CDR2 is YFSETQ. As DNA, the CDR3 is TGCGCCAGCAGCTTGGCAGGTGATACGCAGTATTTT. Protein sequence: CASSLAGDTQYF.

This rearrangement joins TRBV7-8 to TRBJ2-5, with TRBD1 matching 7 bases. This CDR3 contains 15 residues. The germline V gene has CDR1 SGHVS and CDR2 FQNEAQ. Trimming removed 5 bases from V and 5 bases from J; junction bases left unmatched: 11. CDR3 DNA sequence: TGTGCCAGCAGCAGTCCTGTTGGACAGGTCGAGACCCAGTACTTC. Translation gives CASSSPVGQVETQYF. Drawing the rest from reference TRBV7-8 and TRBJ2-5, the complete variable domain is GAGVSQSPRYKVAKRGQDVALRCDPISGHVSLFWYQQALGQGPEFLTYFQNEAQLDKSGLPSDRFFAERPEGSVSTLKIQRTQQEDSAVYLCASSSPVGQVETQYFGPGTRLLVL.

This clonotype came up a few times. The chain carries TRBV4-2 and TRBJ1-3; D is perhaps TRBD1 (5 bases). Germline V gives CDR1 LGHNA, CDR2 YNFKEQ. This CDR3 spans 14 amino acids. Trimming took 1 base from V and 5 from J, leaving 9 bases between them. The DNA for the CDR3 is TGTGCCAGCAGCCAAGGGGGCAGGCGAAACACCATATATTTT. It encodes CASSQGGRRNTIYF.

This clonotype was seen a handful of times. This chain links TRBV4-3 with TRBJ2-2; tentatively, D is TRBD2 (7 bases). This CDR3 is 15 amino acids long. V lost 4 bases and J lost 0, with 9 bases in between. Germline CDR1 and CDR2: LGHNA and YSLEER. This CDR3 is CASSRGGPNTGELFF. Written as DNA, the CDR3 is TGCGCCAGCAGCCGGGGGGGGCCGAACACCGGGGAGCTGTTTTTT.

This clonotype was picked up many times. The chain combines TRBV29-1 with TRBJ2-1, with D tentatively TRBD2 (6 bases). Per germline, CDR1 SQVTM and CDR2 ANQGSEA. Trimming took off 8 bases at V and 2 bases at J, with 13 bases between the two ends. The CDR3 sequence is 13 residues long. CDR3 DNA sequence: TGCAGCAAGATCGCGGGAACCTACAATGAGCAGTTCTTC. This sequence encodes CSKIAGTYNEQFF.

The chain has TRBV6-2 or TRBV6-3 and TRBJ2-7; a weak D match, TRBD1 (6 bases). Between the trimmed V and J ends, which lost 6 bases and 2 bases, there was a span of 11 bases. This CDR3 region has 13 residues. Germline-derived CDR1 and CDR2 are MNHEY and SVGEGT. The CDR3 nucleotides are TGTGCCAGCAGACGGGACAAAACCTACGAGCAGTACTTC. Protein: CASRRDKTYEQYF.

The V and J genes are TRBV27 and TRBJ1-6, with D possibly TRBD1 on 6 matching bases. Trimming shortened V by 5 bases and J by 7 bases, and 12 bases separated the two germline ends. Germline loops: CDR1 MNHEY, CDR2 SMNVEV (reference sequence). The CDR3 is 14 residues long. As DNA, the CDR3 is TGTGCCAGCAGTATCAGGGGAAGGAATTCACCCCTCCACTTT. Its protein product is CASSIRGRNSPLHF.

The chain uses TRBV4-2 and TRBJ1-1, with TRBD1 matching 7 bases. Germline CDR1 is LGHNA and CDR2 is YNFKEQ. The CDR3 has 13 residues. J was trimmed by 11 bases and V by 4 bases; bases with no gene match: 10. CDR3 DNA sequence: TGTGCCAGCAGCCGGAGCTCCGGGACAGAGGCTTTCTTT. It encodes CASSRSSGTEAFF.

This clonotype was recorded a few times. This sequence joins TRBV6-1 and TRBJ2-4; 9 bases are a match to TRBD1. Trimming cost V 6 bases and J 6 bases; bases outside gene matches: 3. The CDR3 has 13 residues. Per germline, CDR1 MNHNS and CDR2 SASEGT. The CDR3 DNA is TGTGCCAGCAGGGGGACAGGGATAAACATTCAGTACTTC. Translating gives CASRGTGINIQYF.

This clonotype has a handful of counts. V and J are TRBV4-3 and TRBJ2-7; D is undetermined. The CDR3 is 14 amino acids. Germline assignment: CDR1 LGHNA and CDR2 YSLEER. Trimming took 1 base from V and 5 from J, leaving 12 bases between them. CDR3 DNA sequence: TGCGCCAGCAGCCAAGTGGGCTTTATCCACGAGCAGTACTTC. It codes for CASSQVGFIHEQYF.

In the case of this clonotype: Sequence at one end of the junction differs from germline and may be a read error. The V and J genes are TRBV7-2 and TRBJ1-1; the D is unclear. Germline V CDR1 and CDR2: SGHTA, FQGNSA. The CDR3 is made up of 14 amino acids. Here the CDR3 DNA reads TGTGTCAGCAGCTCGTTAGTGGTTGTGACTGAAGCTTTCTTT. Protein: CVSSSLVVVTEAFF. Together with reference TRBV7-2 and TRBJ1-1, the CDR3 gives the full variable domain: GAGVSQSPSNKVTEKGKDVELRCDPISGHTALYWYRQSLGQGLEFLIYFQGNSAPDKSGLPSDRFSAERTGGSVSTLTIQRTQQEDSAVYLCVSSSLVVVTEAFFGQGTRLTVV.

This clonotype has more than one count but fewer than ten. The J gene is TRBJ2-5, the V gene TRBV4-3; possible D gene TRBD2, 6 bases. From germline, CDR1 is LGHNA and CDR2 YSLEER. V dropped 0 bases and J dropped 1 base, with 12 bases sitting between them. This CDR3 has 16 amino acids. The CDR3 loop is CASSQEISGFQETQYF. Here the CDR3 DNA reads TGCGCCAGCAGCCAAGAGATAAGCGGGTTCCAAGAGACCCAGTACTTC.

This clonotype was recorded a few times. The chain uses TRBV12-3 or TRBV12-4 and TRBJ1-3; D is unclear. Trimming shortened V by 2 bases and J by 0 bases, and 11 bases separated the two germline ends. The CDR3 has 16 amino acids. The CDR3 here is CASSLSSRVSGNTIYF. The DNA for the CDR3 is TGTGCCAGCAGTTTATCGAGTAGAGTCTCTGGAAACACCATATATTTT.

This clonotype was observed a handful of times. This chain uses TRBV19 with TRBJ1-3; D call uncertain. CDR3 length equals 17 residues. With 8 bases removed from V and 0 bases from J, the gap between germline ends came to 20 bases. Per germline, CDR1 LNHDA and CDR2 SQIVND (reference sequence). As DNA, the CDR3 is TGTGCCAGTGAGGACTATACCCAACGGATCTCTGGAAACACCATATATTTT. Its translation is CASEDYTQRISGNTIYF.

This chain joins TRBV4-2 and TRBJ2-1; the match to TRBD1 covers 11 bases. V shed 3 bases and J 10 bases; nucleotides not matched to a gene: 14. This CDR3 comprises 17 residues. Germline loops: CDR1 LGHNA, CDR2 YNFKEQ. The CDR3 DNA sequence: TGTGCCAGCAGCCAGCTACGGGGACAGGGGGGCTCTCAGGAGCAGTTCTTC. Amino acids: CASSQLRGQGGSQEQFF.